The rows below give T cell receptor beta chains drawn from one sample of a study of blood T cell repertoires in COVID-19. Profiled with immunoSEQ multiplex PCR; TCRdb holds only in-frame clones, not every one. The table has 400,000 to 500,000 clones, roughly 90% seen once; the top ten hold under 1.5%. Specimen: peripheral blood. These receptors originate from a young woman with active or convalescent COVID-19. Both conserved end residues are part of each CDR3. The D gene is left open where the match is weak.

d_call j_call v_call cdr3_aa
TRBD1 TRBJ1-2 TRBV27 CASSQGVGYGYTF
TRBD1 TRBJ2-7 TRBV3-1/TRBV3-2 CASSPGTGSYEQYF
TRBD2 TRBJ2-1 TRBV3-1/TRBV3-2 CASSQSGTNSYNEQFF
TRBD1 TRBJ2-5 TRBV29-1 CSVRTGQETQYF
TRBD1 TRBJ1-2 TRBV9 CASSATGVGGYTF
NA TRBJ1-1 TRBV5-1 CASSFVQAVNTEAFF
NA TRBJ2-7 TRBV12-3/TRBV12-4 CASRRTANYEQYF
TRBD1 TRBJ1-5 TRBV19 CASSKMDRAGNQPQHF
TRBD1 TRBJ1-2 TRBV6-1 CASSDGTGGADYGYTF
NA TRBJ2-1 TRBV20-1 CSASAGAAYNEQFF
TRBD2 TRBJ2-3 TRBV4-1 CASSHGLAGASTDTQYF
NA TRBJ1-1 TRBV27 CASKIPGRSTEAFF
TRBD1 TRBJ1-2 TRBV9 CASSVEDRLYYGYTF
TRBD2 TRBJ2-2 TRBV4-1 CASSQGEGSNTGELFF
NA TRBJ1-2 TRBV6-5 CASRGTHYGYTF
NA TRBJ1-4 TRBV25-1 CASSVQGKDEKLFF
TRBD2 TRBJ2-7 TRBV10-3 CAISGGLAGSRITYEQYF
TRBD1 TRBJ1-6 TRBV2 CASRPDRANNSPLHF
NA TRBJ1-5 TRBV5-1 CASSLGGPGGNQPQHF
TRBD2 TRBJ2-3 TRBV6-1 CASSEAGLAGTRTQYF
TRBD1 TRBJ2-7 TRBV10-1 CASSHGQGGSYEQYF
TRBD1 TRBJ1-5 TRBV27 CASSSSTAGQGGNQPQHF
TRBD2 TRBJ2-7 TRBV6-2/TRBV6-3 CASSPGGSYEQYF
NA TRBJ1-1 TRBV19 CASLSLGNTEAFF
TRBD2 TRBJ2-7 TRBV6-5 CASSYSTGGIYEQYF
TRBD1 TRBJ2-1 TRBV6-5 CASRLGQDSYNEQFF
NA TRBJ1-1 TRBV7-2 CASSFTQGAEAFF
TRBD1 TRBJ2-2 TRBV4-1 CASSPRDRESELFF
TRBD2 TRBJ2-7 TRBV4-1 CASSFSPGTTYEQYF
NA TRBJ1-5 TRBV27 CASRETGLSNQPQHF
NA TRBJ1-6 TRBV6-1 CASSDRNGSNSPLHF
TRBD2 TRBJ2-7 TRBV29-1 CSVELSGTGEQYF
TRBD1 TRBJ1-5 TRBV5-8 CASSSGTGGIQPQHF
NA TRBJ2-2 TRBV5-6 CASSLGRGNTGELFF
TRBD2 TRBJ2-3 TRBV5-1 CASSFGLAGGDTQYF
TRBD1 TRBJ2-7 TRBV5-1 CASTGTGNSYEQYF
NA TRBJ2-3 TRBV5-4 CASSWGRADTQYF